Listed here are 2 T cell receptor beta chains from one sample, sequenced in a study of blood T cell repertoires in COVID-19. The assay was immunoSEQ multiplex PCR, and TCRdb's table has in-frame clones only and misses some. The repertoire holds some 260,000 clones, roughly 80% seen once, with around 4.1% in the top ten. Sequenced: PBMCs or T cells enriched from blood (not recorded which). The origin of the receptors is a man under 40 with acute COVID-19.

This rearrangement joins TRBV19 to TRBJ1-6, with 7 bases fitting TRBD1. This CDR3 comprises 14 residues. Trimming removed 9 bases from V and 5 bases from J; junction bases left unmatched: 7. Germline V lookup: CDR1 LNHDA, CDR2 SQIVND (reference sequence). The CDR3 DNA sequence: TGTGCCAGCAGGCCCGGGACAGATAATTCACCCCTCCACTTT. Its translation is CASRPGTDNSPLHF.

V and J are TRBV2 and TRBJ1-6, with a tentative D call TRBD1 (5 bases). CDR1 is SNHLY and CDR2 is FYNNEI in the germline V gene. V was cut by 2 bases and J by 1 base, with 9 bases left in between. The CDR3 totals 16 residues. The CDR3 spells CASSEWGRSYNSPLHF. The CDR3 DNA sequence: TGTGCCAGCAGTGAATGGGGCAGGTCCTATAATTCACCCCTCCACTTT.